This is a list of T cell receptor beta chains from one sample in a study of OX40 agonist ivuxolimab in advanced cancers. Some clones are missing from TCRdb's copy, which holds only in-frame ones; the method was immunoSEQ multiplex PCR. This table holds fewer than 90,000 clones, about 86% found once. Sequencing was performed on CD4+ or CD8+ T cells sorted from blood, taken in a trial of the OX40 agonist ivuxolimab. Source of these receptors: an adult with an advanced solid tumor such as melanoma, head and neck, liver or kidney cancer. Each CDR3 is given with its conserved first and last residue.

v_gene,j_gene,CDR3aa
TRBV19,TRBJ2-5,CASSPGVQETQYF
TRBV28,TRBJ2-1,CASSLPGQYNEQFF
TRBV7-8,TRBJ2-3,CASSLVELWVSDTQYF
TRBV5-1,TRBJ2-5,CASSPQGDGETQYF
TRBV6-6,TRBJ2-3,CASSRKQGWSTDTQYF
TRBV2,TRBJ2-5,CASIRDSSQETQYF
TRBV28,TRBJ1-3,CASRFENSGNTIYF
TRBV7-9,TRBJ1-5,CASSLAARGGNQPQHF
TRBV6-1,TRBJ2-1,CASTRAGVGDEQFF
TRBV7-9,TRBJ1-5,CASSLTDGQPQHF
TRBV5-4,TRBJ2-2,CASSSTGGDTGELFF
TRBV7-9,TRBJ1-4,CASSLGPGGREKLFF
TRBV5-4,TRBJ2-3,CASSGRVAGGPPDTQYF
TRBV14,TRBJ1-4,CASSQDLSVGRKLFF
TRBV30,TRBJ2-3,CAWKGLVATDTQYF
TRBV7-9,TRBJ1-4,CASSLASGLRNEKLFF
TRBV28,TRBJ1-3,CASSLGASSGNTIYF
TRBV5-8,TRBJ2-7,CASSPSPGYTYEQYF
TRBV4-1,TRBJ2-7,CASSHAETYEQYF
TRBV28,TRBJ2-7,CASMLLAGSQGSSYEQYF
TRBV5-3,TRBJ2-4,CARTTTDFLQLALTKNIQYF
TRBV27,TRBJ1-5,CASSRDVNQPQHF
TRBV6-6,TRBJ1-4,CASTETTTTNEKLFF
TRBV28,TRBJ2-3,CASSFRAEGTDTQYF
TRBV2,TRBJ1-2,CASSAPSDGQGNLYGYTF
TRBV9,TRBJ2-3,CASSAPGGGTTDTQYF
TRBV5-1,TRBJ2-3,CASSLGPHGDTQYF
TRBV19,TRBJ2-7,CASSIQASGGTTYEQYF
TRBV4-3,TRBJ1-6,CASSQAEGTGSPLHF
TRBV27,TRBJ2-5,CASRQRGTETQYF
TRBV5-6,TRBJ2-3,CASRRLAGGTTDTQYF
TRBV7-2,TRBJ2-3,CASSLSVRAGVADTQYF
TRBV5-1,TRBJ2-7,CASSFTGSLGEQYF
TRBV5-1,TRBJ2-3,CASTRGGTESTDTQYF
TRBV7-7,TRBJ2-1,CASSLAWGGEQFF
TRBV27,TRBJ1-2,CASSFSRTGLFPNYGYTF
TRBV30,TRBJ1-1,CAWKFQETNTEAFF
TRBV15,TRBJ1-2,CATSSDLRGDYTF
TRBV2,TRBJ1-1,CASSEAKNTEAFF
TRBV7-2,TRBJ1-6,CASSSQGNNSPLHF
TRBV19,TRBJ2-4,CASSIVETGPPENIQYF
TRBV4-1,TRBJ1-2,CASSLLGQGRGYTF
TRBV7-8,TRBJ1-2,CASSLVSIAGGYTF
TRBV18,TRBJ2-6,CASSKQGPNSGANVLTF
TRBV5-5,TRBJ2-2,CASIAVAGVGTGELFF
TRBV2,TRBJ1-2,CASSGDRGNYGYTF
TRBV9,TRBJ2-7,CASSSRDSSYEQYF
TRBV20-1,TRBJ1-2,CSASTTGYTF
TRBV27,TRBJ1-2,CASSRGQAYGYTF
TRBV5-6,TRBJ2-7,CASSLAASGVYEQYF
TRBV10-3,TRBJ1-3,CAISESRGRVGNTIYF
TRBV5-1,TRBJ2-2,CASSLGLPTGELFF
TRBV19,TRBJ1-4,CASSIRDRAEKLFF
TRBV7-2,TRBJ2-7,CASSLSDSYEQYF